The 29 T cell receptor beta chains given below trace back to one sample, sequenced in a study of T-cell memory formation after mild COVID-19. MiXCR was run by TCRdb on the 5' RACE reads, yielding one entry per CDR3 protein. The sample records 35,000 to 55,000 distinct CDR3 sequences, roughly 9% being singletons. The specimen was PBMCs or a T cell subset sorted from them (not recorded which). The receptors were gathered from an adult woman who had mild COVID-19 (a few samples of this study predate the infection). Cell type and time point are not known.

As DNA, the CDR3 is TGTGCCAGCAGTGATGGGCAGATGGGCTACGAGCAGTACTTC. It specifies CASSDGQMGYEQYF. The V gene is TRBV25-1, the J gene TRBJ2-7; D is undetermined. The germline V gene has CDR1 MGHDK and CDR2 SYGVNS. The CDR3 extends over 14 amino acids. V shed 3 bases and J shed 3 bases, with 12 bases lying between them.

A few counts support this clonotype. The J gene is TRBJ1-1, the V gene TRBV18; tentative D call: TRBD1 (6 bases). Deletions cut 1 base from V and 0 bases from J, with 15 bases between. The germline V gene encodes CDR1 KGHSH and CDR2 LQKENI. There are 17 residues in the CDR3. The CDR3 DNA sequence: TGTGCCAGCTCACCACTTCGTCCAGGGGTTCTGAACACTGAAGCTTTCTTT. This encodes CASSPLRPGVLNTEAFF.

The chain carries TRBV10-3 and TRBJ1-1; D possibly corresponds to TRBD1 (5 bases). This CDR3 has 14 amino acids. Looked up from germline, CDR1 is ENHRY and CDR2 is SYGVKD. Trimming stripped 2 bases from V and 1 base from J, with 8 bases between. This chain's CDR3 is CAISENGANTEAFF. As DNA, the CDR3 is TGTGCCATCAGTGAGAATGGGGCGAACACTGAAGCTTTCTTT.

This clonotype was seen ten or more times. V is TRBV2 and J is TRBJ1-2, with TRBD1 identical over 7 bases. Germline V lookup: CDR1 SNHLY, CDR2 FYNNEI. The CDR3 sequence is 14 residues long. The V and J ends lost 8 bases and 6 bases, in that order; junction bases with no gene match: 12. The CDR3 region is CASLDRVLSHGYTF. CDR3 nucleotide sequence: TGTGCCAGCCTCGACAGGGTCTTATCCCATGGCTACACCTTC. The complete variable domain, with remaining parts taken from reference TRBV2 and TRBJ1-2, reads EPEVTQTPSHQVTQMGQEVILRCVPISNHLYFYWYRQILGQKVEFLVSFYNNEISEKSEIFDDQFSVERPDGSNFTLKIRSTKLEDSAMYFCASLDRVLSHGYTFGSGTRLTVV.

This clonotype was counted ten times or more. This chain connects TRBV6-5 to TRBJ2-1, with unresolved D. Trimming stripped 5 bases from V and 12 bases from J, with 8 bases between. The CDR3 spans 10 residues. Germline V lookup: CDR1 MNHEY, CDR2 SVGAGI. CDR3: CASSAWGQFF. CDR3 DNA sequence: TGTGCCAGCAGTGCCTGGGGGCAGTTCTTC.

This clonotype was found a few times. The chain recombines TRBV24-1 with TRBJ1-2; D is ambiguous. The CDR3 covers 14 residues. Trimming took 1 base from V and 4 from J, leaving 9 bases between them. Germline V gene lookup returns CDR1 KGHDR and CDR2 SFDVKD. The CDR3 spells CATSDFSASYGYTF. CDR3 sequence (DNA): TGTGCCACCAGTGATTTTTCTGCATCCTATGGCTACACCTTC.

This clonotype was seen ten or more times. An end of the junction differs from the germline gene, which may be a read error. The V gene is TRBV7-2, the J gene TRBJ2-7; 9 positions match TRBD2. The germline gives CDR1 SGHTA, CDR2 FQGNSA. The CDR3 spans 12 residues. CDR3 residues: CASSLVLAGVHF. CDR3 in DNA: TGTGCCAGCAGCTTAGTATTAGCGGGAGTGCACTTC. Full variable domain (outside the CDR3, taken from reference TRBV7-2 and TRBJ2-7): GAGVSQSPSNKVTEKGKDVELRCDPISGHTALYWYRQSLGQGLEFLIYFQGNSAPDKSGLPSDRFSAERTGGSVSTLTIQRTQQEDSAVYLCASSLVLAGVHFGPGTRLTVT.

This clonotype occurred many times. V usage is TRBV27 and J usage is TRBJ2-5; no definite D call. Germline V gives CDR1 MNHEY, CDR2 SMNVEV (reference sequence). The CDR3 consists of 14 residues. The ends were cut back, 4 bases at V and 4 bases at J, with 13 bases in the middle. In DNA form, the CDR3 reads TGTGCCAGCAGTTCCCTGGGTAGCCGAGAGACCCAGTACTTC. Translating it yields CASSSLGSRETQYF.

The sample holds a few counts of this clonotype. The gene calls are TRBV11-1 and TRBJ1-1; possible D gene TRBD1, 5 bases. This CDR3 contains 12 residues. Trimming took 3 bases from V and 7 from J, leaving 9 bases between them. CDR1 and CDR2 (germline): SGHAT, FQDESV (reference sequence). Written as DNA, the CDR3 is TGTGCCAGCAGCTTGGTGGGGGGTGAAGCTTTCTTT. Amino acid sequence: CASSLVGGEAFF.

The J gene is TRBJ1-2, the V gene TRBV20-1, with D tentatively TRBD1 (5 bases). In germline, CDR1 is DFQATT, CDR2 SNEGSKA (reference sequence). This CDR3 comprises 13 residues. Trimming took 6 bases from V and 2 from J, leaving 13 bases between them. CDR3 protein: CSASGTTNYGYTF. The CDR3 DNA is TGCAGTGCCAGCGGGACGACCAACTATGGCTACACCTTC.

In its sample, this clonotype was seen many times. CDR3 DNA: TGTGCCAGCAGCCCCCGGACTGGACTCGGGGTCTACAATGAGCAGTTCTTC. Translating it yields CASSPRTGLGVYNEQFF. The chain links TRBV7-2 to TRBJ2-1, with D perhaps matching TRBD2 (5 bases). In germline, CDR1 is SGHTA, CDR2 FQGNSA. The CDR3 has 17 amino acids. Trimming stripped 5 bases from V and 3 bases from J, with 20 bases between.

This clonotype was observed a handful of times. The chain links TRBV6-5 to TRBJ2-2; no firm D call. CDR3 length equals 13 residues. Germline lookup yields CDR1 MNHEY and CDR2 SVGAGI. V was cut by 4 bases and J by 4 bases, with 7 bases left in between. This CDR3 is CASSFPGTGELFF. CDR3 in DNA: TGTGCCAGCAGTTTCCCGGGCACCGGGGAGCTGTTTTTT.

This chain uses TRBV20-1 with TRBJ2-5; TRBD2 is a possible D gene (6 bases). This CDR3 spans 16 amino acids. Trimming pared 0 bases from V and 1 base from J, leaving 15 bases between. Germline V gene sequence: CDR1 DFQATT, CDR2 SNEGSKA (reference sequence). DNA for the CDR3: TGCAGTGCTAGAGATGCTGGCGGGGCGTTCCAAGAGACCCAGTACTTC. Residues: CSARDAGGAFQETQYF.

In its sample, this clonotype was seen a few times. This chain joins TRBV19 and TRBJ1-2; D possibly corresponds to TRBD1 (6 bases). CDR1 and CDR2 (germline): LNHDA, SQIVND (reference sequence). Trimming removed 4 bases at V and 5 bases at J, with 17 bases between. This CDR3 contains 15 residues. The CDR3 sequence is CASSKRGDVIYGYTF. Written as DNA, the CDR3 is TGTGCCAGTAGTAAGAGGGGGGACGTGATTTATGGCTACACCTTC.

In its sample, this clonotype was seen many times. The rearrangement joins TRBV18 to TRBJ2-7, with D unresolved. In germline, CDR1 is KGHSH, CDR2 LQKENI. Deletions cut 0 bases from V and 2 bases from J, with 8 bases between. The length of the CDR3 is 14 residues. The CDR3 sequence is CASSPPKHPYEQYF. In DNA form, the CDR3 reads TGTGCCAGCTCACCACCCAAACATCCCTACGAGCAGTACTTC. The variable domain in full, completed from reference TRBV18 and TRBJ2-7, reads NAGVMQNPRHLVRRRGQEARLRCSPMKGHSHVYWYRQLPEEGLKFMVYLQKENIIDESGMPKERFSAEFPKEGPSILRIQQVVRGDSAAYFCASSPPKHPYEQYFGPGTRLTVT.

This clonotype was found a few times. This chain connects TRBV7-9 to TRBJ1-3, with D tentatively TRBD1 (5 bases). There are 15 residues in the CDR3. The V end was cut by 4 bases, the J end by 4 bases, with 14 bases between. Germline CDR1 and CDR2: SEHNR and FQNEAQ (reference sequence). CDR3 sequence: CASSSPGGRGNTIYF. The CDR3 coding sequence is TGTGCCAGCAGCTCCCCGGGGGGACGAGGAAACACCATATATTTT.

This chain connects TRBV5-1 to TRBJ2-1, with D tentatively TRBD1 (5 bases). CDR1 is SGHRS and CDR2 is YFSETQ in the germline V gene. The ends were cut back, 3 bases at V and 9 bases at J, with 10 bases in the middle. The CDR3 runs to 12 residues. Here the CDR3 reads CASSSQGGEQFF. The CDR3 DNA follows: TGCGCCAGCAGCTCCCAGGGTGGTGAGCAGTTCTTC.

This chain connects TRBV20-1 to TRBJ2-7; D is perhaps TRBD1 (5 bases). The CDR3 spans 15 residues. V was cut by 0 bases and J by 3 bases, with 15 bases left in between. Germline V gene sequence: CDR1 DFQATT, CDR2 SNEGSKA (reference sequence). As DNA, the CDR3 is TGCAGTGCTAGAGACCGACAGAAACCCCGCTACGAGCAGTACTTC. Protein: CSARDRQKPRYEQYF.

This clonotype was seen at least ten times. The chain uses TRBV27 and TRBJ2-1; D unresolved. In germline, CDR1 is MNHEY, CDR2 SMNVEV (reference sequence). The V and J ends lost 10 bases and 8 bases respectively, with 15 bases between them. The CDR3 runs to 12 residues. The CDR3 DNA reads as TGTGCCATCAACCGAATCGGGCATGAGCAGTTCTTC. Translated, it gives CAINRIGHEQFF.

This clonotype was counted at least ten times. The genes are TRBV7-9 and TRBJ2-1; 7 nucleotides match TRBD2. The junction had 10 bases not matched to a gene; V was cut back by 6 bases and J by 5 bases. Looked up from germline, CDR1 is SEHNR and CDR2 is FQNEAQ (reference sequence). This CDR3 is 15 amino acids long. The CDR3 DNA is TGTGCCAGCAGTCCCCGCGGCGGGAGTCACAATGAGCAGTTCTTC. Its protein is CASSPRGGSHNEQFF.

This clonotype was found many times. The chain links TRBV7-8 to TRBJ2-7; 8 bases agree with TRBD1. Germline V gene lookup returns CDR1 SGHVS and CDR2 FQNEAQ. Losses at the gene ends were 5 bases for V and 6 bases for J; bases not matched to a gene: 3. The CDR3 spans 12 residues. The CDR3 loop reads CASSRDRGEQYF. DNA for the CDR3: TGTGCCAGCAGCCGTGACAGGGGCGAGCAGTACTTC.

The chain couples TRBV9 to TRBJ2-7, with 7 bases fitting TRBD2. The CDR3 extends over 15 amino acids. Germline V gene sequence: CDR1 SGDLS, CDR2 YYNGEE. V gave up 0 bases and J gave up 2 bases; unmatched junction bases: 5. CDR3 in DNA: TGTGCCAGCAGCGTAGGCGGTGGGGGGGCCTACGAGCAGTACTTC. It encodes CASSVGGGGAYEQYF.

This clonotype was counted at least ten times. The CDR3 loop is CASSEKGIGYGYTF. CDR3 coding DNA: TGCGCCAGCAGTGAAAAGGGGATCGGCTATGGCTACACCTTC. J is TRBJ1-2 and V is TRBV10-2, with D tentatively TRBD1 (5 bases). The CDR3 contains 14 residues. Germline V CDR1 and CDR2: WSHSY, SAAADI. The V end was cut by 3 bases, the J end by 4 bases, with 12 bases between.

This clonotype was recorded many times. This sequence joins TRBV24-1 and TRBJ2-1; TRBD2 aligns across 9 bases. Trimming took 0 bases from V and 8 from J; bases not matched to a gene: 10. Germline assignment: CDR1 KGHDR and CDR2 SFDVKD. The CDR3 totals 17 residues. The CDR3 nucleotides read TGTGCCACCAGTGATTTGGCCGAGCTAGCGGGAATCGATGAGCAGTTCTTC. Protein product: CATSDLAELAGIDEQFF.

The sample holds a few counts of this clonotype. V usage is TRBV6-2 or TRBV6-3 and J usage is TRBJ1-2; D unresolved. V shed 4 bases and J shed 4 bases, with 4 bases lying between them. The CDR3 is made up of 11 amino acids. Germline V gene sequence: CDR1 MNHEY, CDR2 SVGEGT. CDR3 sequence reads: CASSSSYGYTF. For the CDR3, the DNA is TGTGCCAGCAGTTCGTCCTATGGCTACACCTTC.

Worth noting for this clonotype: A read error may explain this, as a much larger clone is one base away. This rearrangement joins TRBV5-1 to TRBJ2-7; D is ambiguous. V lost 0 bases, J lost 4 bases, and 14 bases lay in between. The CDR3 length is 15 residues. Germline V lookup: CDR1 SGHRS, CDR2 YFSETQ. The CDR3 sequence: CASSLESLVGYEQYF. CDR3 in DNA: TGCGCCAGCAGCTTGGAAAGTTTAGTGGGGTACGAGCAGTACTTC. Using reference TRBV5-1 and TRBJ2-7 for the parts outside the CDR3, the full variable domain is KAGVTQTPRYLIKTRGQQVTLSCSPISGHRSVSWYQQTPGQGLQFLFEYFSETQRNKGNFPGRFSGRQFSNSRSEMNVSTLELGDSALYLCASSLESLVGYEQYFGPGTRLTVT.

V is TRBV2 and J is TRBJ2-3; 9 positions agree with TRBD2. CDR3 size: 15 residues. The junction had 2 bases not matched to a gene; V was cut back by 4 bases and J by 0 bases. Per the germline V gene, CDR1 is SNHLY and CDR2 is FYNNEI. The CDR3 nucleotides read TGTGCCAGCAGTGTGCTAGCGGGGAGCACAGATACGCAGTATTTT. This encodes CASSVLAGSTDTQYF. Combining the CDR3 with reference TRBV2 and TRBJ2-3 gives the whole variable domain EPEVTQTPSHQVTQMGQEVILRCVPISNHLYFYWYRQILGQKVEFLVSFYNNEISEKSEIFDDQFSVERPDGSNFTLKIRSTKLEDSAMYFCASSVLAGSTDTQYFGPGTRLTVL.

The chain employs TRBV5-1 and TRBJ1-1; 7 nucleotides agree with TRBD1. From germline, CDR1 is SGHRS and CDR2 YFSETQ. The CDR3 consists of 18 residues. V was clipped by 3 bases and J by 1 base; unmatched bases: 15. The chain's CDR3 is CASSSLSFGRGQNTEAFF. Here the CDR3 DNA reads TGCGCCAGCAGCTCCTTGTCCTTTGGGAGGGGGCAGAACACTGAAGCTTTCTTT.

This clonotype was seen only a few times. The V and J genes are TRBV7-3 and TRBJ2-3, with D hard to call. The CDR3 is 14 residues long. The germline V and J ends were trimmed by 5 bases and 1 base, with 10 bases remaining between them. In germline, CDR1 is SGHTA, CDR2 FQGTGA. The CDR3 loop reads CASSQTSGTDTQYF. CDR3 coding DNA: TGTGCCAGCAGCCAGACTTCTGGCACAGATACGCAGTATTTT.